Following are 23 T cell receptor beta chains from one sample sequenced in a study of blood T cells in healthy people across ages. The authors ran a second PCR of roughly 6 to 12 cycles using a sample-barcoded 5' primer and a J-beta primer mix. TCRdb called the 5' RACE reads again in MiXCR, with one record for every CDR3 protein. The table includes some 860,000 distinct CDR3 sequences, roughly three fifths detected once. Sequencing input: blood. The receptors come from a middle-aged man in good health.

The chain joins TRBV20-1 to TRBJ1-2; D may be TRBD1 (6 bases). Germline loops: CDR1 DFQATT, CDR2 SNEGSKA (reference sequence). The CDR3 is made up of 13 amino acids. Trimming took off 0 bases at V and 8 bases at J, with 13 bases between the two ends. CDR3 bases: TGCAGTGCTAGAGACAACAGGGTGGGGGGCTACACCTTC. Protein product: CSARDNRVGGYTF.

The V and J genes are TRBV20-1 and TRBJ1-5, with D tentatively TRBD1 (6 bases). The V end was cut by 8 bases, the J end by 0 bases, with 11 bases between. The germline gives CDR1 DFQATT, CDR2 SNEGSKA (reference sequence). There are 13 residues in the CDR3. The CDR3 loop reads CSCGQNSNQPQHF. CDR3 nucleotide sequence: TGCAGTTGTGGACAGAATAGCAATCAGCCCCAGCATTTT.

The rearrangement joins TRBV9 to TRBJ1-2; no clear D gene. V lost 4 bases and J 3 bases, leaving 19 bases between the germline ends. The CDR3 covers 16 residues. The germline V gene has CDR1 SGDLS and CDR2 YYNGEE. The CDR3 loop is CASSPSPAEGDYGYTF. The CDR3 bases are TGTGCCAGCAGCCCTTCTCCAGCCGAGGGAGACTATGGCTACACCTTC.

The chain couples TRBV6-1 to TRBJ2-5; no firm D call. CDR1 MNHNS and CDR2 SASEGT come from the germline V gene. The CDR3 is 14 residues long. The V end lost 3 bases, the J end lost 1 base, and 9 bases lay between the germline ends. The CDR3 is CASSDWQPQETQYF. DNA of the CDR3: TGTGCCAGCAGTGATTGGCAGCCCCAAGAGACCCAGTACTTC.

The chain couples TRBV29-1 to TRBJ2-7; the match to TRBD1 covers 9 bases. V lost 4 bases and J lost 2; bases outside the gene matches: 9. The CDR3 sequence is 15 residues long. CDR1 and CDR2 (germline): SQVTM, ANQGSEA. The chain's CDR3 is CSVGRTGTGPYEQYF. The CDR3 bases are TGCAGCGTTGGCCGAACCGGGACAGGGCCCTACGAGCAGTACTTC.

CDR3 bases: TGTGCCAGCAGCCCCCCCGCAGGGACCAACACCGGGGAGCTGTTTTTT. It encodes CASSPPAGTNTGELFF. The chain joins TRBV27 to TRBJ2-2; D tentatively fits TRBD1 or TRBD2 (5 bases each). The CDR3 is 16 residues long. Germline-derived CDR1 and CDR2 are MNHEY and SMNVEV (reference sequence). V gave up 6 bases and J gave up 2 bases, with 16 bases separating them.

There are a few counts of this clonotype. One junction end disagrees with the germline gene, perhaps due to a read error. The V and J genes are TRBV7-7 and TRBJ2-5; the D is unclear. The CDR3 spans 15 residues. The germline V gene encodes CDR1 SSHAT and CDR2 FNYEAQ (reference sequence). The CDR3 loop reads CASSLDTGSGETQYF. DNA for the CDR3: TGTGCTAGCAGCTTAGACACCGGGTCGGGAGAGACCCAGTACTTC.

V gene TRBV5-1 combines with J gene TRBJ2-6, with 9 bases aligning to TRBD2. V dropped 3 bases and J dropped 1; count of bases not matched to a gene: 2. The CDR3 runs to 16 residues. In germline, CDR1 is SGHRS, CDR2 YFSETQ. This CDR3 reads CASSSAGGSGANVLTF. As DNA, the CDR3 is TGCGCCAGCAGCTCAGCGGGAGGATCTGGGGCCAACGTCCTGACTTTC.

The rearrangement joins TRBV7-2 to TRBJ2-2; the D gene is possibly TRBD1 (5 bases). Looked up from germline, CDR1 is SGHTA and CDR2 is FQGNSA. V lost 2 bases and J 3 bases, leaving 7 bases between the germline ends. The CDR3 loop spans 14 amino acids. The CDR3 region has the DNA TGTGCCAGCAGCTTAACCAGGGACACCGGGGAGCTGTTTTTT. It encodes CASSLTRDTGELFF. The full variable domain, with the rest looked up from reference TRBV7-2 and TRBJ2-2, is GAGVSQSPSNKVTEKGKDVELRCDPISGHTALYWYRQSLGQGLEFLIYFQGNSAPDKSGLPSDRFSAERTGGSVSTLTIQRTQQEDSAVYLCASSLTRDTGELFFGEGSRLTVL.

V usage is TRBV20-1 and J usage is TRBJ2-1, with 8 positions matching TRBD2. The CDR3 extends over 15 amino acids. Germline V gene sequence: CDR1 DFQATT, CDR2 SNEGSKA (reference sequence). With V trimmed by 0 bases and J by 4 bases, 5 bases remained unmatched. CDR3: CSARDGAGGYNEQFF. The CDR3, as DNA: TGCAGTGCTAGAGATGGCGCGGGGGGTTACAATGAGCAGTTCTTC.

This clonotype was detected only a few times. The J gene is TRBJ2-7, the V gene TRBV29-1; TRBD2 agrees at 7 bases. Germline V lookup: CDR1 SQVTM, CDR2 ANQGSEA. The CDR3 length is 14 residues. J gave up 2 bases and V 4 bases, and 8 bases lay outside the gene matches. CDR3 DNA: TGCAGCGTTGCCATCACTAGCGCGACCTACGAGCAGTACTTC. Translating it yields CSVAITSATYEQYF.

This clonotype has only one observation. The rearrangement joins TRBV7-2 to TRBJ2-2; 10 bases are a match to TRBD1. From germline, CDR1 is SGHTA and CDR2 FQGNSA. The CDR3 totals 18 residues. V trimming: 4 bases; J trimming: 3 bases; junction bases outside the gene matches: 11. CDR3 bases: TGTGCCAGCAGCTCGCAAATGGTGGGACAGGGGTACACCGGGGAGCTGTTTTTT. Its translation is CASSSQMVGQGYTGELFF.

The rearrangement joins TRBV28 to TRBJ2-4; D tentatively fits TRBD1 or TRBD2 (5 bases each). The tail of the sequence fits TRBJ2-7 better, so the J call may be wrong. Per the germline V gene, CDR1 is MDHEN and CDR2 is SYDVKM. The CDR3 sequence is 15 residues long. This chain's CDR3 is CASSGQWGFSNEQYF. In nucleotides, the CDR3 is TGTGCCAGCAGTGGCCAGTGGGGGTTTAGCAACGAGCAGTACTTC.

The J gene is TRBJ1-4, the V gene TRBV14; 8 bases agree with TRBD1. Germline values: CDR1 SGHDN, CDR2 FVKESK. The CDR3 is 14 residues long. V lost 4 bases to trimming and J lost 7 bases; unmatched junction nucleotides: 5. The CDR3 DNA reads as TGTGCCAGCAGCCCAGGGACAGGAATTGAAAAACTGTTTTTT. Translation gives CASSPGTGIEKLFF.

The CDR3 is CASSSTGTSPDTQYF. The CDR3 DNA sequence: TGTGCCAGCTCATCGACCGGGACTAGTCCGGATACGCAGTATTTT. J is TRBJ2-3 and V is TRBV18; 8 nucleotides match TRBD2. The CDR3 contains 15 residues. The germline CDR1 and CDR2 sequences are KGHSH and LQKENI. The J segment lost 6 bases and the V segment lost 5 bases, leaving 10 bases of the junction unmatched.

This chain joins TRBV29-1 and TRBJ2-1; D is unclear. The CDR3 is 14 residues long. Trimming pared 7 bases from V and 4 bases from J, leaving 17 bases between. The germline gives CDR1 SQVTM, CDR2 ANQGSEA. CDR3 DNA sequence: TGCAGCGCCCGTCCCCCCGGGTCTTACAATGAGCAGTTCTTC. This translates into CSARPPGSYNEQFF.

There are a few counts of this clonotype. The chain is built from TRBV7-2 and TRBJ2-7; weak D call: TRBD1 (7 bases). Germline CDR1 reads SGHTA; CDR2 reads FQGNSA. Deletions cut 2 bases from V and 2 bases from J, with 13 bases between. The CDR3 loop spans 15 amino acids. For the CDR3, the DNA is TGTGCCAGCAGCTTATACCCAGGGGGGCCCTACGAGCAGTACTTC. Protein: CASSLYPGGPYEQYF.

This clonotype has only a few counts. The gene calls are TRBV5-5 and TRBJ2-3; 8 bases match TRBD1. The CDR3 is 14 amino acids. V trimming: 1 base; J trimming: 4 bases; junction bases outside the gene matches: 2. Germline lookup yields CDR1 SGHKS and CDR2 YYEKEE (reference sequence). CDR3 in amino acids: CASSLQGAADTQYF. The CDR3 DNA is TGTGCCAGCAGCTTGCAGGGGGCGGCAGATACGCAGTATTTT.

Only one count was recorded for this clonotype. The chain uses TRBV11-2 and TRBJ2-7; tentative D call: TRBD2 (6 bases). V lost 3 bases and J lost 2, with 11 bases in between. This CDR3 spans 14 amino acids. CDR1 and CDR2 (germline): SGHAT, FQNNGV. The CDR3 DNA reads as TGTGCCAGCAGCTTTCCGGGGGAGACCTACGAGCAGTACTTC. Encoded protein: CASSFPGETYEQYF.

This chain uses TRBV20-1 with TRBJ2-1; D is perhaps TRBD2 (6 bases). Trimming took off 5 bases at V and 8 bases at J, with 16 bases between the two ends. Germline lookup yields CDR1 DFQATT and CDR2 SNEGSKA (reference sequence). There are 13 residues in the CDR3. CDR3 protein: CSAGGRAGHEQFF. CDR3 in DNA: TGCAGTGCTGGGGGAAGGGCGGGGCATGAGCAGTTCTTC.

The V call is TRBV28, the J call TRBJ2-1; 14 bases align to TRBD2. J lost 5 bases, V lost 5 bases, and 5 bases had no gene match. In germline, CDR1 is MDHEN, CDR2 SYDVKM. CDR3 size: 16 residues. This CDR3 reads CASSPLGLAGDNEQFF. DNA for the CDR3: TGTGCCAGCAGTCCCCTGGGACTAGCGGGGGACAATGAGCAGTTCTTC.

The chain links TRBV28 to TRBJ2-7, with TRBD2 matching 9 bases. The V segment lost 3 bases and the J segment 7 bases; nucleotides outside the gene matches: 10. The CDR3 runs to 15 residues. The germline V gene has CDR1 MDHEN and CDR2 SYDVKM. The CDR3 is CASSFQRGDYNEQYF. DNA of the CDR3: TGTGCCAGCAGTTTTCAGCGGGGGGACTACAATGAGCAGTACTTC.

This clonotype occurred a few times. The chain employs TRBV4-1 and TRBJ2-7, with TRBD1 matching 9 bases. Losses at the gene ends were 4 bases for V and 5 bases for J; bases not matched to a gene: 9. Per the germline V gene, CDR1 is MGHRA and CDR2 is YSYEKL. The CDR3 runs 15 residues. The CDR3 here is CASSLTGTGFDEQYF. DNA for the CDR3: TGCGCCAGCAGCCTGACCGGGACAGGGTTCGACGAGCAGTACTTC.